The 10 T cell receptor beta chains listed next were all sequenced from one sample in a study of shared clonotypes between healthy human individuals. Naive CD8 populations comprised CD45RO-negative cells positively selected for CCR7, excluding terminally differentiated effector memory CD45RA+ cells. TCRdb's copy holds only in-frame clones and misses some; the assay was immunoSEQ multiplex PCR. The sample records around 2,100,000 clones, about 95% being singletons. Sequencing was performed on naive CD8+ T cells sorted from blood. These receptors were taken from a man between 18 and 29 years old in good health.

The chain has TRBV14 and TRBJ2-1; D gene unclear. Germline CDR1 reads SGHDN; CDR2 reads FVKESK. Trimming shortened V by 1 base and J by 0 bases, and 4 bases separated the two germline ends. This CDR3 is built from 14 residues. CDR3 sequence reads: CASSQGSSYNEQFF. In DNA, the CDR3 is TGTGCCAGCAGCCAAGGCTCCTCCTACAATGAGCAGTTCTTC. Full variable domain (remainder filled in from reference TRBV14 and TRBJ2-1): EAGVTQFPSHSVIEKGQTVTLRCDPISGHDNLYWYRRVMGKEIKFLLHFVKESKQDESGMPNNRFLAERTGGTYSTLKVQPAELEDSGVYFCASSQGSSYNEQFFGPGTRLTVL.

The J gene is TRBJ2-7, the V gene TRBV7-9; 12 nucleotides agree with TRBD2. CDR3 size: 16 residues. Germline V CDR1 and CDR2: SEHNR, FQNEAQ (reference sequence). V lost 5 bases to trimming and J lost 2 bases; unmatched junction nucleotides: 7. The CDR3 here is CASSAGTSGRAYEQYF. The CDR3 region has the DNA TGTGCCAGCAGCGCCGGGACTAGCGGGCGCGCCTACGAGCAGTACTTC.

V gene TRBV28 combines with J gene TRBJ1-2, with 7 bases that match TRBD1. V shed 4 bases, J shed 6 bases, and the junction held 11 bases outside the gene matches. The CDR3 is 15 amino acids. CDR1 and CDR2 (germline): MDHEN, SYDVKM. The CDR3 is CASSSQGRIFDGYTF. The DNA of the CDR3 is TGTGCCAGCAGTTCACAGGGGAGGATATTTGATGGCTACACCTTC.

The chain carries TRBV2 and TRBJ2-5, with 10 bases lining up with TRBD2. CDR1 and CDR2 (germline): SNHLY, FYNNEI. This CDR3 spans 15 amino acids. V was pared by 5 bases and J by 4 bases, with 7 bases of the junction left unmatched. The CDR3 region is CASSRPSGGGETQYF. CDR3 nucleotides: TGTGCCAGCAGTCGACCTAGCGGGGGAGGAGAGACCCAGTACTTC.

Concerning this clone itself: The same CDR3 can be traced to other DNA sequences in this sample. The CDR3 loop reads CASSMGLAYEQYF. The CDR3 nucleotides read TGTGCCAGTAGTATGGGACTCGCCTACGAGCAGTACTTC. The chain joins TRBV19 to TRBJ2-7; a possible D gene is TRBD2 (6 bases). CDR3 length: 13 amino acids. Deletions cut 3 bases from V and 2 bases from J, with 8 bases between. The V gene's germline CDR1 is LNHDA and CDR2 SQIVND (reference sequence). The whole variable domain, filled in from reference TRBV19 and TRBJ2-7, reads DGGITQSPKYLFRKEGQNVTLSCEQNLNHDAMYWYRQDPGQGLRLIYYSQIVNDFQKGDIAEGYSVSREKKESFPLTVTSAQKNPTAFYLCASSMGLAYEQYFGPGTRLTVT.

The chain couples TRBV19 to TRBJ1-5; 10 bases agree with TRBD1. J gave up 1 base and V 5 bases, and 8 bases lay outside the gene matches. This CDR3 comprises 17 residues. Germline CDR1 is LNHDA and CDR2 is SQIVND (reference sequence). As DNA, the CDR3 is TGTGCCAGTAGTCCACATGAGGGACAGGGGAGCAATCAGCCCCAGCATTTT. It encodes CASSPHEGQGSNQPQHF.

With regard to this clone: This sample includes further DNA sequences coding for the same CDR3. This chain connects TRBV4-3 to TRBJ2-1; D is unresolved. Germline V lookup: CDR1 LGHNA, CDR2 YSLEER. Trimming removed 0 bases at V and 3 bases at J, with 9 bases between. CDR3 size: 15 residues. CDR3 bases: TGCGCCAGCAGCCAAGACAGGACGAGCTACAATGAGCAGTTCTTC. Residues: CASSQDRTSYNEQFF.

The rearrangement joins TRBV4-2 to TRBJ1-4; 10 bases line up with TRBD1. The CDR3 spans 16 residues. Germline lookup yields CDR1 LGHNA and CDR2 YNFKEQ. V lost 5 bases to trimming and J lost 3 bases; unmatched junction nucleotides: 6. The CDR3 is CASSKTGGGSNEKLFF. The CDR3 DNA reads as TGTGCCAGCAGCAAGACAGGGGGCGGGTCTAATGAAAAACTGTTTTTT.

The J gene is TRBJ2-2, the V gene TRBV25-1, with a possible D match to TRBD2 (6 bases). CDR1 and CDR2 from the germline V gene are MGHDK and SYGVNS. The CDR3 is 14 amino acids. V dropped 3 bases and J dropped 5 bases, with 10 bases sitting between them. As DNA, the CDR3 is TGTGCCAGCAGTGAGGCGGGGATTACCGGGGAGCTGTTTTTT. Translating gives CASSEAGITGELFF.

The DNA of the CDR3 is TGTGCCAGCTCACCCCCCGGACTAGCGCCCACAGATACGCAGTATTTT. Protein: CASSPPGLAPTDTQYF. The chain recombines TRBV18 with TRBJ2-3; 9 bases line up with TRBD2. Germline values: CDR1 KGHSH, CDR2 LQKENI. There are 16 residues in the CDR3. After removal of 3 bases from V and 2 bases from J, the junction contained 6 bases not matched to a gene.